This T cell receptor beta chain derives from a study of T cell changes during pregnancy in multiple sclerosis. Sequencing used immunoSEQ multiplex PCR; TCRdb keeps in-frame clones, though not all of them. Among some 60,000 clones listed, around nine tenths were seen once. The source was peripheral blood, collected in the first trimester of pregnancy. This sequence originates from a female donor in good health, enrolled as a control in a pregnancy study.

CDR3 nucleotides: TGTGCCAGCAGTTTGTACAGGGCGCGCTCCTACAATGAGCAGTTCTTC. Its translation: CASSLYRARSYNEQFF. The chain has TRBV5-8 and TRBJ2-1; weak D call: TRBD1 (6 bases). Germline V gene data show CDR1 as SGHTS and CDR2 as YDEGEE. CDR3 length: 16 amino acids. V was trimmed by 5 bases and J by 0 bases, leaving 15 bases between them.